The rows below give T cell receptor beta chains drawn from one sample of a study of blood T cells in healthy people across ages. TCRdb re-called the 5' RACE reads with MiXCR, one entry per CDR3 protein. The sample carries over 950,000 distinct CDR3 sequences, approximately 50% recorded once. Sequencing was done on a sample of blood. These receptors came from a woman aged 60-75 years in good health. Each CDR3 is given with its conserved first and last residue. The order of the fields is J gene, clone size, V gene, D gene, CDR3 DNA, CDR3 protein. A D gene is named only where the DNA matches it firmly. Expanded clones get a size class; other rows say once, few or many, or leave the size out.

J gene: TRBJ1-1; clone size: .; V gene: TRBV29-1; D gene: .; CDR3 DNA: TGCAGCGCTTCCGACGACAGTAACACTGAAGCTTTCTTT; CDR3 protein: CSASDDSNTEAFF
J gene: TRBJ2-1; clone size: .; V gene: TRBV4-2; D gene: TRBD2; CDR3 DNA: TGTGCCAGCAGCCAAGTAGGGGCGGCTAGCGGGGGTGAGCAGTTCTTC; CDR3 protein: CASSQVGAASGGEQFF
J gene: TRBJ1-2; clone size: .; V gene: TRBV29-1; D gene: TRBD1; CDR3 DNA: TGCAGCATAGGACAGGGGGCTCTTCTAGGCTACACCTTC; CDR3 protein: CSIGQGALLGYTF
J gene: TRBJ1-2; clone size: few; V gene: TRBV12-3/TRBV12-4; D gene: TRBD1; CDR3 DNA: TGTGCCAGCAGTTTAGCCCCAGACAGGGATGGCTACACCTTC; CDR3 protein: CASSLAPDRDGYTF
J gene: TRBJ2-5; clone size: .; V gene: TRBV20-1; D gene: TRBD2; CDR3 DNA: TGCAGTGCTTCTCGTAGCGGGAGTGCGGCAGAGACCCAGTACTTC; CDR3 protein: CSASRSGSAAETQYF
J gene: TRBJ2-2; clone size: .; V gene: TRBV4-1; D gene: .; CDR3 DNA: TGCGCCAGCAGCCAAGCCCCTATCGGACATACGAACACCGGGGAGCTGTTTTTT; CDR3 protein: CASSQAPIGHTNTGELFF
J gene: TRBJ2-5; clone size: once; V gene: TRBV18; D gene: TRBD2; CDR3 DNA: TGTGCCAGCTCCAAGACCGGGACTAGCGACAATGAGCAGTACTTC; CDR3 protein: CASSKTGTSDNEQYF
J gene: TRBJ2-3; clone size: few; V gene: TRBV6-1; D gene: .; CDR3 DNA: TGTGCCAGCAGTGTTCTTGGGACGCTCCCTCGCACAGATACGCAGTATTTT; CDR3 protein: CASSVLGTLPRTDTQYF
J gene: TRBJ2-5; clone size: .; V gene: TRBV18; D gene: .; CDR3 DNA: TGTGCCAGCTCACCACAGGGATCAGAGACCCAGTACTTC; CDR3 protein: CASSPQGSETQYF
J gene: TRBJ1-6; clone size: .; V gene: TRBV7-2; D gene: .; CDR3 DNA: TGTGCCAGCAGCTTAGGTGCCGGGACTTACAATTCACCCCTCCACTTT; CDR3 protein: CASSLGAGTYNSPLHF
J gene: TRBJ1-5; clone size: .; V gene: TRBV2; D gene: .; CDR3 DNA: TGTGCCAGCAAAAGGGGGTTAGATCAGCCCCAGCATTTT; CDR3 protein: CASKRGLDQPQHF
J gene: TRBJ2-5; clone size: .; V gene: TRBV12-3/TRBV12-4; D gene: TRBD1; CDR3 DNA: TGTGCCAGCAGTTCAGGGACAGTCCAAGAGACCCAGTACTTC; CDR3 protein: CASSSGTVQETQYF
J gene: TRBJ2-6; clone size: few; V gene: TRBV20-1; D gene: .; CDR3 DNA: TGCAGTGCCCCAGGGGACTCTGGGGCCAACGTCCTGACTTTC; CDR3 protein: CSAPGDSGANVLTF
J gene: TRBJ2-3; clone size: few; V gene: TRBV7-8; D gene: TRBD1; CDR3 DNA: TGTGCCAGCATGTCTCAGGGGGCGACAGATACGCAGTATTTT; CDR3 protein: CASMSQGATDTQYF
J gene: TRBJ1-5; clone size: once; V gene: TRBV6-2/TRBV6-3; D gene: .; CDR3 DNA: TGTGCCAGCAGTCCTTTATATAGCAATCAGCCCCAGCATTTT; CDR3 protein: CASSPLYSNQPQHF
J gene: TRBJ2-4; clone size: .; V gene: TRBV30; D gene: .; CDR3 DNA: TGTGCCTGGAGTGAGGCCAGCACCATTCAGTACTTC; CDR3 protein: CAWSEASTIQYF
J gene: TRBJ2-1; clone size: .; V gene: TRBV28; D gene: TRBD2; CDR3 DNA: TGTGCCAGCACTCCGGGGACTAGCAAGAATGAGCAGTTCTTC; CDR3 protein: CASTPGTSKNEQFF
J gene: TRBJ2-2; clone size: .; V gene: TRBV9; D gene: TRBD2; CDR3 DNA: TGTGCCAGCAGCGCTACTAGCGGTACGGCCGGGGGGGAACTGTTTTTT; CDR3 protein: CASSATSGTAGGELFF
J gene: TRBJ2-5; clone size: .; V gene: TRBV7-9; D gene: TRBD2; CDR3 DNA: TGTGCCAGCAGCTTAGAAGGGGGGACTAGTGCCCTCAATGAGCAGTACTTC; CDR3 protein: CASSLEGGTSALNEQYF
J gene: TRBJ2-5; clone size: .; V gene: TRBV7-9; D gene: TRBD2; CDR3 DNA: TGTGCCAGCAGCTTAAAAACGAGCGGGGGTGAGACCCAGTACTTC; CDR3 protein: CASSLKTSGGETQYF
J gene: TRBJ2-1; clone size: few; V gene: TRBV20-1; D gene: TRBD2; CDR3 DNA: TGCAGTGCTGGGACTAGCGGGGCTTGGGGGAATGAGCAGTTCTTC; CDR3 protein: CSAGTSGAWGNEQFF
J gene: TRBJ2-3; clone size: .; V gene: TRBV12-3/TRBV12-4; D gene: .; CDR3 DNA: TGTGCCAGCACCCCACAGGGTGGTCGGACAGATACGCAGTATTTT; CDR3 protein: CASTPQGGRTDTQYF
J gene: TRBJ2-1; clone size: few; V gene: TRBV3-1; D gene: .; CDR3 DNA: TGTGCCAGCAGCCAAAACCGGGGGTACAATGAGCAGTTCTTC; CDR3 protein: CASSQNRGYNEQFF
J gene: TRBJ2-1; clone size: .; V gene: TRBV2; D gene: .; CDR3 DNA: TGTGCCAGCCAACTAGATCTCTTAAATGAGCAGTTCTTC; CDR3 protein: CASQLDLLNEQFF
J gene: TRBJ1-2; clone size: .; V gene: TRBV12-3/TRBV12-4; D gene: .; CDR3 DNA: TGTGCCAGCAGCCCGAGGGGGTCCAGCTGTGGCTACACCTTC; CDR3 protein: CASSPRGSSCGYTF
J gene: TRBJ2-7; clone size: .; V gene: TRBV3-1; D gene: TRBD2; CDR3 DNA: TGTGCCAGCAGCCTTGGGACTAGTATTGACGAGCAGTACTTC; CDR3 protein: CASSLGTSIDEQYF
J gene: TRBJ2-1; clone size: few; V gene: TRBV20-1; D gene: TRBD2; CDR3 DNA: TGCAGTGCTAGAGCCGTAGGAGGGAGGGCCGTTGAGCAGTTCTTC; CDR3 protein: CSARAVGGRAVEQFF
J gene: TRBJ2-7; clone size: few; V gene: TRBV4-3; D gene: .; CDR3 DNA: TGCGCCAGCAGCCAAGATGTGGGTTACGAGCAGTACTTC; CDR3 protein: CASSQDVGYEQYF
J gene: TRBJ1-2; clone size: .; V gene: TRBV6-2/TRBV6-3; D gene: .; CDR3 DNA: TGTGCCAGCAGTTCGATCCACGAGGCGTCCAATAGGAATGGCTACACCTTC; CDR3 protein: CASSSIHEASNRNGYTF
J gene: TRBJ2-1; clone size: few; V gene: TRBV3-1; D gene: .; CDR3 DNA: TGTGCCAGCAGCCCTACCGGGGTAAGGCAGTTCTTC; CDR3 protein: CASSPTGVRQFF
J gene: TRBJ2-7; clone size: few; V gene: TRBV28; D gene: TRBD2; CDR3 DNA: TGTGCCACCACACTAGCGGGGAACTACGAGCAGTACTTC; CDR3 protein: CATTLAGNYEQYF
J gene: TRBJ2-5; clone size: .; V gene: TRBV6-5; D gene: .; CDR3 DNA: TGTGCCAGCAGCCGCGCGGACTGGAGTTCGGGGGAGCAGTACTTC; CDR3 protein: CASSRADWSSGEQYF
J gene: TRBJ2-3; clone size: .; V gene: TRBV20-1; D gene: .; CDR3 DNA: TGCAGTGCTAAAGTTAGGGGTTCTAGCACAGATACGCAGTATTTT; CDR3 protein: CSAKVRGSSTDTQYF
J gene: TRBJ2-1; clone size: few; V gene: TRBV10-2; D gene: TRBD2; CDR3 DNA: TGCGCCAGCAGCTTCGCGGGAGGGCGGGGGGATGAGCAGTTCTTC; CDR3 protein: CASSFAGGRGDEQFF
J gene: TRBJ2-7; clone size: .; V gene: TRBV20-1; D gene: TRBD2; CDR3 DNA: TGCAATGCTAGAGACGTTAGCGGGAGCTACGAGCAGTACTTC; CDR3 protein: CNARDVSGSYEQYF
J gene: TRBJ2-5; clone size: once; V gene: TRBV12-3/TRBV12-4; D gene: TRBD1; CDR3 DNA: TGTGCCAGCAACCGAAGAGGGACAGATCTCGGGGAGCAGTACTTC; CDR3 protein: CASNRRGTDLGEQYF
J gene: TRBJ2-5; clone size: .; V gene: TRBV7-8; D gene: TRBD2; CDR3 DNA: TGTGCCAGCAGCGTTGGACTAGCGGGTACCCAAGAGACCCAGTACTTC; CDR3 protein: CASSVGLAGTQETQYF
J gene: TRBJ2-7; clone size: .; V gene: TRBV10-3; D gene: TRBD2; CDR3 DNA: TGTGCCATCAGTGGCCGGACTAGCGGCTACGAGCAGTACTTC; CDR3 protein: CAISGRTSGYEQYF
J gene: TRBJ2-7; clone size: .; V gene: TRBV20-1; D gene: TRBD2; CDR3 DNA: TGCAGTGCTAATAGGGGACCTAGCGGCGAGCAGTACTTC; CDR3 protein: CSANRGPSGEQYF
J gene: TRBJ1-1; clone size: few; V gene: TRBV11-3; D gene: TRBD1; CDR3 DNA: TGTGCCAGCAGCCCGCGGACAGGCGGAGGTAAAGCTTTCTTT; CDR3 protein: CASSPRTGGGKAFF
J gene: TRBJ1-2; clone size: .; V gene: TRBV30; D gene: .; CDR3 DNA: TGTGCCTGGAGTAGGGGGGACCGCTATGGCTACACCTTC; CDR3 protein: CAWSRGDRYGYTF